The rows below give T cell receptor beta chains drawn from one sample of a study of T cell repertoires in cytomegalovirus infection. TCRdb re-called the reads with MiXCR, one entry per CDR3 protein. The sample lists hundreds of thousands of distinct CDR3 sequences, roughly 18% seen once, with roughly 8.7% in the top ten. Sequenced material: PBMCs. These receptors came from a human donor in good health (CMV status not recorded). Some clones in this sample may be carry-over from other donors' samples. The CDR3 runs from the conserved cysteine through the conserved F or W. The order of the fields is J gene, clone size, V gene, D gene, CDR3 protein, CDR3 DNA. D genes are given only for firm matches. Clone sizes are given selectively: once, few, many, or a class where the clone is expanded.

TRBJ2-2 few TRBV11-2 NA CASSLDTLLDRNTGELFF TGTGCCAGCAGCTTAGATACCCTCCTCGACAGGAACACCGGGGAGCTGTTTTTT
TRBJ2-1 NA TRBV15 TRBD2 CATRRTSGNNEQFF TGTGCCACCAGAAGGACTAGCGGGAACAATGAGCAGTTCTTC
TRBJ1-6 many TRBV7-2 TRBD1 CASSLDTGVGSPLHF TGTGCCAGCAGCTTAGACACAGGGGTAGGTTCACCCCTCCACTTT
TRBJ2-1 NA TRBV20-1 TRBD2 CSATTGGVGNEQFF TGCAGTGCTACCACTGGGGGGGTGGGGAATGAGCAGTTCTTC
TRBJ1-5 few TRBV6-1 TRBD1 CASSPMTGNNQPQHF TGTGCCAGCAGTCCAATGACAGGGAACAATCAGCCCCAGCATTTT
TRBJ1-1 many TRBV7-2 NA CASSLVGTSNTEAFF TGTGCCAGCAGCTTAGTCGGGACATCTAACACTGAAGCTTTCTTT
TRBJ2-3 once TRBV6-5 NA CASSYSSDGWAGTDTQYF TGTGCCAGCAGTTACTCGTCGGACGGATGGGCTGGCACAGATACGCAGTATTTT
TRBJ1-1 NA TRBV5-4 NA CASRRLGAEAFF TGTGCCAGCAGGAGGTTAGGGGCTGAAGCTTTCTTT
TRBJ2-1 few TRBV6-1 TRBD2 CASSARTSGPYNEQFF TGTGCCAGCAGTGCAAGGACTAGCGGACCCTACAATGAGCAGTTCTTC
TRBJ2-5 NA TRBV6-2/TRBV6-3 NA CASSPMPWTKETQYF TGTGCCAGCAGTCCTATGCCTTGGACCAAAGAGACCCAGTACTTC
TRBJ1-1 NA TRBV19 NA CASIKGNTEAFF TGTGCCAGTATTAAGGGGAACACTGAAGCTTTCTTT
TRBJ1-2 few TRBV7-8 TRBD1 CASSFGQGGGFGYTF TGTGCCAGCAGCTTCGGACAGGGAGGGGGCTTTGGCTACACCTTC
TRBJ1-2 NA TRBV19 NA CASSTSGQIYGYTF TGTGCCAGTAGTACCTCCGGACAGATCTATGGCTACACCTTC
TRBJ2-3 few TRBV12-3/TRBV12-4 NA CASRIQAADTQYF TGTGCCAGCAGGATACAGGCGGCAGATACGCAGTATTTT
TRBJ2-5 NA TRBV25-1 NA CASSEYGLLQETQYF TGTGCCAGCAGTGAATACGGCCTTCTACAAGAGACCCAGTACTTC
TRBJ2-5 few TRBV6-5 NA CASSYGPPGQTQYF TGTGCCAGCAGTTACGGTCCGCCCGGCCAGACCCAGTACTTC
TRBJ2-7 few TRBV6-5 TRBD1 CASTLRTGGEQYF TGTGCCAGCACACTTAGGACAGGCGGCGAGCAGTACTTC